This T cell receptor beta chain was retrieved from a study of blood T cell repertoires in COVID-19. Sequencing was performed with immunoSEQ multiplex PCR; in TCRdb, only in-frame clones are kept and a portion is missing. The sample lists 40,000 to 55,000 clones, around 80% occurring once. What was sequenced was PBMCs or T cells enriched from blood (not recorded which). The clonotype was recovered from a woman aged 50 to 60 with acute COVID-19.

The CDR3 DNA follows: TGTGCCAGTAGAGCAGCGGGGGCCTACAATGAGCAGTTCTTC. Amino acid sequence: CASRAAGAYNEQFF. The V gene is TRBV19, the J gene TRBJ2-1, with TRBD2 identical over 8 bases. The V and J ends lost 6 bases and 2 bases, in that order; junction bases with no gene match: 3. Germline V gives CDR1 LNHDA, CDR2 SQIVND (reference sequence). The CDR3 sequence is 14 residues long.